This TCR beta chain was obtained from a study of blood T cell repertoires in COVID-19. Germline CDR1 reads SGHVS; CDR2 reads FNYEAQ. Germline trimming cut 5 bases from V and 4 bases from J; bases unmatched to any gene: 8. This CDR3 is 15 amino acids long. Recruits, aged roughly 18 to 95 years, lived in around 24 US areas. Participants' own reports of clinical history determined their cohort assignment. Authors' analysis steps: Reference gene primer amplification in the assay estimated nucleated cell counts. Method: immunoSEQ multiplex PCR; TCRdb's copy keeps in-frame clones and lacks some. Clonal size and the V and J genes are those of that table, whereas D and trimming came from the DNA. The sample lists about 170,000 clones, around 80% occurring once.

This receptor was obtained from a woman in her 70s in a cohort exposed to, infected with or recovered from COVID-19 (not recorded which). The chain links TRBV7-6 to TRBJ2-7; 10 positions match TRBD1. Sequencing was performed on PBMCs or T cells enriched from blood (not recorded which). This CDR3 reads CASSKTGTGAYEQYF. In nucleotides, the CDR3 is TGTGCCAGCAGCAAGACCGGGACAGGGGCTTACGAGCAGTACTTC.